The 2 T cell receptor beta chains below were found in one sample sequenced in a study of T-cell memory formation after mild COVID-19. One entry per CDR3 protein, called by TCRdb with MiXCR from the 5' RACE reads. Of 200,000 to 300,000 distinct CDR3 sequences listed, 15% were seen once; the top ten hold approximately 2.1%. Specimen: PBMCs or a T cell subset sorted from them (not recorded which). The source of these receptors is an adult woman who had mild COVID-19 (a few samples of this study predate the infection). Cell type and time point are not known.

J is TRBJ2-1 and V is TRBV5-1; the match to TRBD1 covers 11 bases. The junction had 13 bases not matched to a gene; V was cut back by 4 bases and J by 1 base. Germline lookup yields CDR1 SGHRS and CDR2 YFSETQ. There are 19 residues in the CDR3. The CDR3 DNA reads TGCGCCAGCAGCCCCTGGACAGGGGGCCCCAGGATGTCCTACAATGAGCAGTTCTTC. It codes for CASSPWTGGPRMSYNEQFF.

This clonotype was seen a handful of times. The rearrangement links TRBV4-2 to TRBJ2-7, with D uncertain. The CDR3 is made up of 16 amino acids. The germline CDR1 and CDR2 sequences are LGHNA and YNFKEQ. The V and J ends lost 0 bases and 0 bases respectively, with 12 bases between them. The CDR3 nucleotides are TGTGCCAGCAGCCAAGATATGGGCGGTAGCTCCTACGAGCAGTACTTC. Translation: CASSQDMGGSSYEQYF.